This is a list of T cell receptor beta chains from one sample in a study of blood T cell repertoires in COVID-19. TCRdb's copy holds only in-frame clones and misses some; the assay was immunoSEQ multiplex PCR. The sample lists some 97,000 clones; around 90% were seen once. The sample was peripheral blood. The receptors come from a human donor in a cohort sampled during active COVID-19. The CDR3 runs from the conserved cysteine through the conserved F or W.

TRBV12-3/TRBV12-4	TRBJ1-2	CASSTTGPRGYTF
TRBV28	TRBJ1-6	CASSLTKSPYNSPLHF
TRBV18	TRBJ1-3	CASSPPSTPPGNTIYF
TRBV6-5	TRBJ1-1	CASSFTGARPNTEAFF
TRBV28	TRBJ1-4	CASRMPGQGRELFF
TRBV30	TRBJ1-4	CAWNSRSGEKLFF
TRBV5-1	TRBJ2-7	CASRFSGSDEQYF
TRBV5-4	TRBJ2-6	CASSSRGSGANVLTF
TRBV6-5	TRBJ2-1	CASSYEDRNFNEQFF
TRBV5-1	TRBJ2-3	CASSGQGSPDTQYF
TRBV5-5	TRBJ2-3	CASSLGRVTDTQYF
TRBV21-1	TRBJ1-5	CASSKPGTGELHQPQHF
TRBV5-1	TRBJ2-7	CASSLAGGGFYEQYF
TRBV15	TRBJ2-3	CATSRGLGAADTQYF
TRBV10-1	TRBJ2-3	CASSGGQVTDTQYF
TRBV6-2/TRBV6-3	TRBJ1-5	CASSSSRQGSYSNQPQHF
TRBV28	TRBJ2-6	CASIQGTGANVLTF
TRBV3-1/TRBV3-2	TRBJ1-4	CASSQVAGNNEKLFF
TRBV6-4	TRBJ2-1	CASSAGQLPNEQFF
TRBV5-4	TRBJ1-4	CASSRLGTGQNEKLFF
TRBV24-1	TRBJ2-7	CATSDLDREFSSYEQYF
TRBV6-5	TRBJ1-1	CASSKGGVNTEAFF
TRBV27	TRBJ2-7	CASSLKVPTSGSSYEQYF
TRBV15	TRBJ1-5	CASAGQGKGLRNQPQHF
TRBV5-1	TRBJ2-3	CASSLGTSGRAGDTQYF
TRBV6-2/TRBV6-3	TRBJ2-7	CASSYGRERYEQYF